This T cell receptor beta chain is drawn from a study of T cell repertoires in cytomegalovirus infection. For the study at large: Indications of both CMV infection and matching HLA type were provided by public TCR beta signatures. Overall study results and limits: The cumulative frequency of public TCR beta families distinguished individuals who carried CMV together with the relevant HLA.

Regarding this clonotype: What it binds is not known.

TCRdb fed the reads into MiXCR, producing one record per CDR3 protein. There are approximately 1,000,000 distinct CDR3 sequences in the sample; 30% to 40% occur only once, and over 13% lies in the top ten. The germline gives CDR1 SNHLY, CDR2 FYNNEI. CDR3 length: 13 residues. V was pared by 8 bases and J by 4 bases, with 11 bases between. This TCR came from a human donor in good health (CMV status not recorded). Some clones in this sample may be carry-over from other donors' samples. Sequences were derived from cultured CD8+ T cells from PBMCs, sampled from culture after CMV antigen stimulation. This chain connects TRBV2 to TRBJ2-2; D might be TRBD2 (5 bases). CDR3 in amino acids: CASGPGSTGELFF. The CDR3 DNA is TGTGCCAGCGGCCCGGGGTCCACCGGGGAGCTGTTTTTT.